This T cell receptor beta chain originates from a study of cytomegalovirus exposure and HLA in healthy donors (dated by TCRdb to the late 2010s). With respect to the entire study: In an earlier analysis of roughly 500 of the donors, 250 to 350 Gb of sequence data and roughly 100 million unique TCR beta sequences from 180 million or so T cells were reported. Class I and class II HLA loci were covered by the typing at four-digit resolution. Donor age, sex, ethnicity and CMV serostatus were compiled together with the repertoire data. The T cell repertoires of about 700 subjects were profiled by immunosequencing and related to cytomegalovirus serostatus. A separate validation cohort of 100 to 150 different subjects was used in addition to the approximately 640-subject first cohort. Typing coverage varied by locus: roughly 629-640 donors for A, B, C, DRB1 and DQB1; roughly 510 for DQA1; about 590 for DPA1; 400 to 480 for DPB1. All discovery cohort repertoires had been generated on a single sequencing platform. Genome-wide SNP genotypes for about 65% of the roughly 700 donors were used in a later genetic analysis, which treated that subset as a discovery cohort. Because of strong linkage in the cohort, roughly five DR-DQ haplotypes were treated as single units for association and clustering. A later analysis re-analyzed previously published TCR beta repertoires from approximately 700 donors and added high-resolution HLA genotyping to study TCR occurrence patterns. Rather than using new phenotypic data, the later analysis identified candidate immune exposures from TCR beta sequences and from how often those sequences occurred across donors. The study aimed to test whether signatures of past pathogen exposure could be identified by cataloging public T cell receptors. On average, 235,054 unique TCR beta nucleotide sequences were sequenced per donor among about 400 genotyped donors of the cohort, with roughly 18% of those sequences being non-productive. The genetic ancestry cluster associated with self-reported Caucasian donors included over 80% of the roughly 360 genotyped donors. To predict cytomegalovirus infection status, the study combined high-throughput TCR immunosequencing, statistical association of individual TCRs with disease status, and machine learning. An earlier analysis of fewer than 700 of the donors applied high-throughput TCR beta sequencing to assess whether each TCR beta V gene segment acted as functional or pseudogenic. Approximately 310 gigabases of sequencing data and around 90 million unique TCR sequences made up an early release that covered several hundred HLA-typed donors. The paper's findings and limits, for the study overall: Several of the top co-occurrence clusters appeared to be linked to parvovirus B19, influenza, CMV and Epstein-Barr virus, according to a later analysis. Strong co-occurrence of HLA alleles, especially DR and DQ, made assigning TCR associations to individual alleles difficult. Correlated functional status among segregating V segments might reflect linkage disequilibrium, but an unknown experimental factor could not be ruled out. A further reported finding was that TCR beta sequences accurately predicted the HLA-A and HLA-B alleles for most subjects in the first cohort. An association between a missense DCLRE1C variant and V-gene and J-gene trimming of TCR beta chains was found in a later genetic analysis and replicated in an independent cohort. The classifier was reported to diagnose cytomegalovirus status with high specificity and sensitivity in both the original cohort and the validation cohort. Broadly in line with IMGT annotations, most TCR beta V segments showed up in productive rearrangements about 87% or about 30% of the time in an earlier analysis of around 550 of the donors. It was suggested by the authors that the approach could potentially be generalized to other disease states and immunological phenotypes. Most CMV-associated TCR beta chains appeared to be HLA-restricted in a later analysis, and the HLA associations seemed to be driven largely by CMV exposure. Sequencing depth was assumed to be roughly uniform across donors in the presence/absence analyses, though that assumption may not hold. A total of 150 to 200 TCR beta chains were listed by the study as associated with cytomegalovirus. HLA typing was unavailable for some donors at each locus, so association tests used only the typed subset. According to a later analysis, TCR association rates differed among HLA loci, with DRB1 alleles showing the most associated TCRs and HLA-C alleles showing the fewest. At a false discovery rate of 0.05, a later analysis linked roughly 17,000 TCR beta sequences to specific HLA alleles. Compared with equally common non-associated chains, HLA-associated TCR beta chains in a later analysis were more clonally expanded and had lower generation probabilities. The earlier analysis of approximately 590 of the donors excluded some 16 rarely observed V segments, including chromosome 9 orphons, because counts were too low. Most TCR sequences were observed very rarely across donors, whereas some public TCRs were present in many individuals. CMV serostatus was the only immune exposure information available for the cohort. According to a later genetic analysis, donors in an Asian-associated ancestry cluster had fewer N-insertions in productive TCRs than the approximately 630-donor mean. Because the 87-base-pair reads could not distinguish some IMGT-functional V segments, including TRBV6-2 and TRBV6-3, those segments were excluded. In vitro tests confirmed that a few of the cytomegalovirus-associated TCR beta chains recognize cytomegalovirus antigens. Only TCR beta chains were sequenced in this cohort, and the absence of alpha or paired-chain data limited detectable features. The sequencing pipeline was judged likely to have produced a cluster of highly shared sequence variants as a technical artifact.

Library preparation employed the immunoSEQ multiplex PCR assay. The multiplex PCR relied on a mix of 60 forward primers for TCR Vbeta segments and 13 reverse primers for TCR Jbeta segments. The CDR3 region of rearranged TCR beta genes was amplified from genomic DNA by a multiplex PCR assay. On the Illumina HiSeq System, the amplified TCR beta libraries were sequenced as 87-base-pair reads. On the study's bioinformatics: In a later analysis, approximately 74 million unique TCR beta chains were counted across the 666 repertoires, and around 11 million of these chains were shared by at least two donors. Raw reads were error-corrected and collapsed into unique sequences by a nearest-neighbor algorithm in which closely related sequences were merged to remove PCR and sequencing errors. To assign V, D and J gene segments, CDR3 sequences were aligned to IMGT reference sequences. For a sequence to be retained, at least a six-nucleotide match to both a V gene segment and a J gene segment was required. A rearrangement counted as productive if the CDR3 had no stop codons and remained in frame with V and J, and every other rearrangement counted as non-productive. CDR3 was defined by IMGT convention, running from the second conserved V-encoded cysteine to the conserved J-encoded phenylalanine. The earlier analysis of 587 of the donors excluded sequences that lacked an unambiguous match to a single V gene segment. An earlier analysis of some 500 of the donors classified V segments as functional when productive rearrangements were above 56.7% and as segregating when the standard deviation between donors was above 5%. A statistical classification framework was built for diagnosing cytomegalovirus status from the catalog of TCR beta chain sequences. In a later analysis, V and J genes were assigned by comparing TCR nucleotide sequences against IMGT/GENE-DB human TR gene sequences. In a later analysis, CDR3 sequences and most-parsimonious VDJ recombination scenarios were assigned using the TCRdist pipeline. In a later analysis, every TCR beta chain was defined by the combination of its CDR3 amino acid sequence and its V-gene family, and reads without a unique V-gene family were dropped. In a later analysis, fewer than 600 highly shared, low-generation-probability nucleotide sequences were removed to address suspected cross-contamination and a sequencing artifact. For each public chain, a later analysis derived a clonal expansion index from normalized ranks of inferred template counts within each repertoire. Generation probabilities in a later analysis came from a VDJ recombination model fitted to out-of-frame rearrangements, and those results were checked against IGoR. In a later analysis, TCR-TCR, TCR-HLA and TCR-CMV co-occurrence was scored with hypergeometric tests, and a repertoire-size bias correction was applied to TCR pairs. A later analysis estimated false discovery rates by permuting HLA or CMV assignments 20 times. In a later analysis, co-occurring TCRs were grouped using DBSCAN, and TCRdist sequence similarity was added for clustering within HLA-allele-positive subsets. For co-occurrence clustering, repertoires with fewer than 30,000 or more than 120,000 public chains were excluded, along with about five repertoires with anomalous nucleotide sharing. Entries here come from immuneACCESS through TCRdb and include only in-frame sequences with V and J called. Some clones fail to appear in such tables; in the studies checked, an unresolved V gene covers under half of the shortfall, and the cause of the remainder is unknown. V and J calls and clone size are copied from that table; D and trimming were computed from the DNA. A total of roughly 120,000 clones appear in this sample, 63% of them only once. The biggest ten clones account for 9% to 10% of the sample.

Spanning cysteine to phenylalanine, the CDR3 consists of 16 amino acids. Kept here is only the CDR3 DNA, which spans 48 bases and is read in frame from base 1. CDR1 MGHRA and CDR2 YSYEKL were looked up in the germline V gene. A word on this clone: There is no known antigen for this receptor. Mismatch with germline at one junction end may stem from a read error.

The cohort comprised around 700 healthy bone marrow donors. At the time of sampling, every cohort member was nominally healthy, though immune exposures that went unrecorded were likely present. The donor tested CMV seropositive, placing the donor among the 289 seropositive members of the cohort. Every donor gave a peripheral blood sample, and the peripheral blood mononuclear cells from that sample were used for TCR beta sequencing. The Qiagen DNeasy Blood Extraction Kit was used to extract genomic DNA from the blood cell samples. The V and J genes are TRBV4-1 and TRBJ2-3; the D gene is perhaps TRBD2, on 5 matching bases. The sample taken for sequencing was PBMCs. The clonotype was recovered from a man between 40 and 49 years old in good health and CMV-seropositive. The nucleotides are TGCGCCAGCAGCCAAGATAGAGGAGCTAGCACAGATACGCGGTATTTT. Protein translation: CASSQDRGASTDTRYF.